One and the same sample provided the 19 T cell receptor beta chains below, sequenced in a study of T cells expressing NK-cell markers. TCRdb re-called the 5' RACE reads and catalogs CDR3 proteins one per entry, DNA excluded. This sample contains a few hundred thousand distinct CDR3 sequences. Material for sequencing was blood T cells: a sorted CD56 or NKG2C T cell subset, CD4+ or CD8+ T cells, or bulk PBMC T cells (not recorded which). These TCRs come from a man between 18 and 69 years old in good health.

The chain uses TRBV20-1 and TRBJ2-5; TCRdb designates TRBD1, a call that cannot be tested without DNA. Germline V lookup: CDR1 DFQATT, CDR2 SNEGSKA (reference sequence). The CDR3 is 15 amino acids. The CDR3 here is CSATRRGHLQETQYF.

The chain carries TRBV7-3 and TRBJ1-6. This CDR3 spans 15 amino acids. Germline V CDR1 and CDR2: SGHTA, FQGTGA. The CDR3 sequence: CASSLRGSRNSPLHF. The full variable domain, its missing parts supplied by reference TRBV7-3 and TRBJ1-6, is GAGVSQTPSNKVTEKGKYVELRCDPISGHTALYWYRQSLGQGPEFLIYFQGTGAADDSGLPNDRFFAVRPEGSVSTLKIQRTERGDSAVYLCASSLRGSRNSPLHFGNGTRLTVT.

The chain joins TRBV2 to TRBJ2-3. Germline V CDR1 and CDR2: SNHLY, FYNNEI. This CDR3 is built from 13 residues. This CDR3 reads CASRLDSTDTQYF.

The V and J genes are TRBV5-1 and TRBJ2-1; TCRdb lists TRBD2, though no DNA is available to test this call. The CDR3 runs 18 residues. Germline V lookup: CDR1 SGHRS, CDR2 YFSETQ. The CDR3 loop is CASSGLAGGGLSYNEQFF. The full variable domain, in which reference TRBV5-1 and TRBJ2-1 provide the parts outside the CDR3, is KAGVTQTPRYLIKTRGQQVTLSCSPISGHRSVSWYQQTPGQGLQFLFEYFSETQRNKGNFPGRFSGRQFSNSRSEMNVSTLELGDSALYLCASSGLAGGGLSYNEQFFGPGTRLTVL.

V usage is TRBV7-2 and J usage is TRBJ2-3. CDR1 and CDR2 (germline): SGHTA, FQGNSA. This CDR3 spans 14 amino acids. The CDR3 here is CASSPAIGTDTQYF.

This chain joins TRBV28 and TRBJ2-5; no DNA is available, so the TRBD1 call from TCRdb remains unchecked. CDR3 size: 18 residues. Germline lookup yields CDR1 MDHEN and CDR2 SYDVKM. CDR3 in amino acids: CASPPYHRDRGAQETQYF.

V gene TRBV5-5 combines with J gene TRBJ2-2; TCRdb's assignment of TRBD1 cannot be checked, as there is no DNA. Germline V CDR1 and CDR2: SGHKS, YYEKEE (reference sequence). There are 16 residues in the CDR3. CDR3 sequence: CASSGLYRGPTGELFF.

The V call is TRBV18, the J call TRBJ2-1; TCRdb's D gene call, TRBD2, goes unchecked for lack of DNA. This CDR3 spans 15 amino acids. Germline loops: CDR1 KGHSH, CDR2 LQKENI. The CDR3 here is CASSSRLAVYNEQFF.

The J gene is TRBJ1-6, the V gene TRBV24-1; TCRdb selects TRBD1, and the lack of DNA leaves this call unchecked. The CDR3 runs to 14 residues. Germline loops: CDR1 KGHDR, CDR2 SFDVKD. CDR3 in amino acids: CATSLPGNNSPLHF.

V and J are TRBV6-1 and TRBJ1-2. Germline-derived CDR1 and CDR2 are MNHNS and SASEGT. The CDR3 totals 14 residues. The CDR3: CASSGARTNYGYTF.

This chain connects TRBV7-9 to TRBJ2-2; TCRdb reports TRBD2, a call that lacks DNA to check it against. Germline lookup yields CDR1 SEHNR and CDR2 FQNEAQ (reference sequence). The CDR3 is 16 residues long. The CDR3 loop reads CASSLVAWREAGELFF.

The chain is built from TRBV2 and TRBJ2-1; lacking DNA, the TRBD2 call made by TCRdb goes unchecked. This CDR3 contains 16 residues. Germline V CDR1 and CDR2: SNHLY, FYNNEI. CDR3: CASSEAAGGFYNEQFF.

The V call is TRBV5-1, the J call TRBJ2-7; the D call from TCRdb, TRBD1, cannot be confirmed without DNA. CDR1 and CDR2 (germline): SGHRS, YFSETQ. CDR3 size: 16 residues. CDR3 region: CASSYQTGRRDYEQYF.

The chain joins TRBV20-1 to TRBJ1-6; the TCRdb D gene call, TRBD1, has no DNA to confirm it. This CDR3 is built from 16 residues. Looked up from germline, CDR1 is DFQATT and CDR2 is SNEGSKA (reference sequence). The CDR3: CSARIGARSYNSPLHF.

The J gene is TRBJ1-2, the V gene TRBV6-1; TCRdb's D gene call, TRBD1, goes unchecked for lack of DNA. Germline CDR1 is MNHNS and CDR2 is SASEGT. The CDR3 length is 13 residues. Here the CDR3 reads CASSQQGDNGYTF.

V is TRBV3-1 and J is TRBJ2-6. The CDR3 length is 16 residues. Germline V CDR1 and CDR2: LGHDT, YNNKEL (reference sequence). The CDR3 sequence is CASSQIFGSGANVLTF.

The chain recombines TRBV27 with TRBJ2-7; TCRdb's assignment of TRBD1 cannot be checked, as there is no DNA. This CDR3 is built from 15 residues. From germline, CDR1 is MNHEY and CDR2 SMNVEV (reference sequence). CDR3 region: CASSRGATGGYEQYF.

The rearrangement joins TRBV5-1 to TRBJ1-1. The germline gives CDR1 SGHRS, CDR2 YFSETQ. The CDR3 consists of 19 residues. CDR3 sequence reads: CASSSGLLAGQALNTEAFF.

V gene TRBV12-3 or TRBV12-4 combines with J gene TRBJ2-2; TCRdb lists TRBD2, though no DNA is available to test this call. The CDR3 covers 17 residues. The CDR3 sequence: CASSLGLAATNTGELFF.